Below are 27 T cell receptor beta chains sequenced from a single sample in a study of radiation and T cells in renal cell carcinoma. TCRdb's copy holds only in-frame clones and misses some; the assay was immunoSEQ multiplex PCR. The repertoire consists of around 46,000 clones, with about 83% occurring once and the leading ten covering 30% to 35%. Time point noted: baseline pretreatment blood. Treatment specified: 15 Gy SBRT to primary tumor, nephrectomy 4 weeks later. The input for sequencing was blood, taken from a patient whose treatment included radiotherapy and nephrectomy. The receptors come from a woman between 65 and 79 years old with renal cell carcinoma.

The chain links TRBV30 to TRBJ1-2; D ambiguous. There are 11 residues in the CDR3. V was pared by 1 base and J by 2 bases, with 2 bases between. CDR1 is GTSNPN, CDR2 SVGIG, per germline (reference sequence). CDR3 nucleotides: TGTGCCTGGAGTGCAAACTATGGCTACACCTTC. Residues: CAWSANYGYTF.

The genes are TRBV29-1 and TRBJ1-1; D may be TRBD1 (6 bases). Trimming stripped 0 bases from V and 2 bases from J, with 13 bases between. CDR3 size: 15 residues. CDR1 SQVTM and CDR2 ANQGSEA come from the germline V gene. CDR3 in amino acids: CSVEDQGTTNTEAFF. As DNA, the CDR3 is TGCAGCGTTGAAGATCAGGGGACAACTAACACTGAAGCTTTCTTT. The full variable domain, in which reference TRBV29-1 and TRBJ1-1 provide the parts outside the CDR3, is SAVISQKPSRDICQRGTSLTIQCQVDSQVTMMFWYRQQPGQSLTLIATANQGSEATYESGFVIDKFPISRPNLTFSTLTVSNMSPEDSSIYLCSVEDQGTTNTEAFFGQGTRLTVV.

V and J are TRBV6-5 and TRBJ1-3, with D hard to call. In germline, CDR1 is MNHEY, CDR2 SVGAGI. Deletions cut 0 bases from V and 0 bases from J, with 6 bases between. The CDR3 runs 15 residues. The CDR3 nucleotides read TGTGCCAGCAGTTACTCGTCGGCCTCTGGAAACACCATATATTTT. Encoded protein: CASSYSSASGNTIYF.

The J gene is TRBJ2-1, the V gene TRBV7-6; D is uncertain. The germline V and J ends were trimmed by 5 bases and 0 bases, with 14 bases remaining between them. The CDR3 is made up of 16 amino acids. CDR1 and CDR2 from the germline V gene are SGHVS and FNYEAQ. The CDR3 coding sequence is TGTGCCAGCAGCGGGCACAGTATAAGCTCCTACAATGAGCAGTTCTTC. Protein: CASSGHSISSYNEQFF.

The chain joins TRBV6-6 to TRBJ2-1; D tentatively fits TRBD1 or TRBD2 (5 bases each). The CDR3 is made up of 12 amino acids. Germline V gene sequence: CDR1 MNHNY, CDR2 SVGAGI (reference sequence). The V end was cut by 7 bases, the J end by 6 bases, with 10 bases between. This CDR3 is CASNEGINEQFF. CDR3 nucleotide sequence: TGTGCCAGCAACGAGGGGATCAATGAGCAGTTCTTC.

The genes are TRBV19 and TRBJ2-2, with D maybe TRBD1 (6 bases). Germline CDR1 is LNHDA and CDR2 is SQIVND (reference sequence). The V end was cut by 7 bases, the J end by 6 bases, with 15 bases between. The CDR3 sequence is 14 residues long. This CDR3 is CASNQDSRAGELFF. The CDR3 DNA reads as TGTGCCAGTAACCAGGACAGCAGGGCCGGGGAGCTGTTTTTT.

A note on this clone: An end of the junction differs from the germline gene, which may be a read error. The chain combines TRBV9 with TRBJ1-1; D is ambiguous. This CDR3 is built from 13 residues. Germline-derived CDR1 and CDR2 are SGDLS and YYNGEE. CDR3 in DNA: TGTGCCAGCGGCGTAGTTTGGAACACTGAAGCTTTCTTT. It is translated as CASGVVWNTEAFF.

J is TRBJ2-2 and V is TRBV7-6; 13 bases fit TRBD2. Trimming took 5 bases from V and 1 from J; bases not matched to a gene: 1. Looked up from germline, CDR1 is SGHVS and CDR2 is FNYEAQ. This CDR3 comprises 16 residues. The CDR3 DNA reads TGTGCCAGCAGCAGGACTAGCGGGGGGAACACCGGGGAGCTGTTTTTT. The encoded protein is CASSRTSGGNTGELFF. Together with reference TRBV7-6 and TRBJ2-2, the CDR3 gives the full variable domain: GAGVSQSPRYKVTKRGQDVALRCDPISGHVSLYWYRQALGQGPEFLTYFNYEAQQDKSGLPNDRFSAERPEGSISTLTIQRTEQRDSAMYRCASSRTSGGNTGELFFGEGSRLTVL.

This rearrangement joins TRBV10-2 to TRBJ2-1, with TRBD2 matching 11 bases. CDR1 and CDR2 from the germline V gene are WSHSY and SAAADI. The CDR3 contains 17 residues. V trimming: 8 bases; J trimming: 0 bases; junction bases outside the gene matches: 9. This CDR3 reads CASLGLADLSSYNEQFF. The DNA of the CDR3 is TGCGCCAGCCTGGGACTAGCGGACCTTTCCTCCTACAATGAGCAGTTCTTC.

This chain connects TRBV13 to TRBJ2-7; maybe TRBD2 (6 bases). The V end was cut by 5 bases, the J end by 1 base, with 15 bases between. From germline, CDR1 is PRHDT and CDR2 FYEKMQ (reference sequence). The CDR3 runs to 15 residues. DNA of the CDR3: TGTGCCAGCAGCCAATCCCCGGGGACTTCCTACGAGCAGTACTTC. The encoded protein is CASSQSPGTSYEQYF.

The chain uses TRBV5-6 and TRBJ2-1; D perhaps matches TRBD2 (5 bases). V was pared by 4 bases and J by 2 bases, with 16 bases between. Germline CDR1 SGHDT, CDR2 YYEEEE. The CDR3 runs 16 residues. The CDR3 DNA follows: TGTGCCAGCAGCCCCCCTCTCGGGGAAGCCTACAATGAGCAGTTCTTC. Translation gives CASSPPLGEAYNEQFF.

The V and J genes are TRBV7-2 and TRBJ2-7; the D call may be TRBD1 or TRBD2 (5 bases each). The CDR3 spans 16 residues. CDR1 is SGHTA and CDR2 is FQGNSA in the germline V gene. V was clipped by 0 bases and J by 0 bases, with 12 bases between them. The CDR3 is CASSLAGTGVSYEQYF. Here the CDR3 DNA reads TGTGCCAGCAGCTTAGCGGGGACCGGGGTCTCCTACGAGCAGTACTTC.

This chain links TRBV29-1 with TRBJ2-7; D unclear. Trimming left V 5 bases short and J 1 base short, with 6 bases between. Per germline, CDR1 SQVTM and CDR2 ANQGSEA. The CDR3 is 11 residues long. The CDR3 DNA is TGCAGCGTTCAGGTATCCTACGAGCAGTACTTC. This translates into CSVQVSYEQYF.

V gene TRBV5-1 combines with J gene TRBJ2-1; tentatively, D is TRBD2 (6 bases). The ends were cut back, 0 bases at V and 2 bases at J, with 12 bases in the middle. The CDR3 runs 16 residues. CDR1 is SGHRS and CDR2 is YFSETQ in the germline V gene. The CDR3 region is CASSLVLASTYNEQFF. CDR3 sequence (DNA): TGCGCCAGCAGCTTGGTACTAGCTAGCACCTACAATGAGCAGTTCTTC.

V usage is TRBV30 and J usage is TRBJ2-5; 8 nucleotides match TRBD1. This CDR3 is 13 amino acids long. V was clipped by 5 bases and J by 5 bases; unmatched bases: 7. Germline-derived CDR1 and CDR2 are GTSNPN and SVGIG (reference sequence). Here the CDR3 reads CAWLQGARETQYF. The DNA for the CDR3 is TGTGCCTGGCTTCAGGGGGCGCGGGAGACCCAGTACTTC.

The rearrangement joins TRBV27 to TRBJ2-7, with TRBD1 as a possible D gene (6 bases). This CDR3 is built from 15 residues. Trimming stripped 4 bases from V and 2 bases from J, with 15 bases between. Germline V gene lookup returns CDR1 MNHEY and CDR2 SMNVEV (reference sequence). The CDR3 DNA reads as TGTGCCAGCAGTTCCCCCTACAGGGTCCCCTACGAGCAGTACTTC. Translated: CASSSPYRVPYEQYF.

A few counts support this clone. The V gene is TRBV19, the J gene TRBJ1-2; the D gene is possibly TRBD1 (5 bases). CDR3 size: 15 residues. V lost 4 bases and J 2 bases, leaving 14 bases between the germline ends. Germline V gene data show CDR1 as LNHDA and CDR2 as SQIVND (reference sequence). CDR3 coding DNA: TGTGCCAGTAGTACCCAGGGAGGATCCAACTATGGCTACACCTTC. Its protein is CASSTQGGSNYGYTF. Using reference TRBV19 and TRBJ1-2 for the parts outside the CDR3, the full variable domain is DGGITQSPKYLFRKEGQNVTLSCEQNLNHDAMYWYRQDPGQGLRLIYYSQIVNDFQKGDIAEGYSVSREKKESFPLTVTSAQKNPTAFYLCASSTQGGSNYGYTFGSGTRLTVV.

This CDR3 reads CASSRDRNYGYTF. The CDR3 nucleotides read TGCGCCAGCAGTCGCGACAGAAACTATGGCTACACCTTC. The J gene is TRBJ1-2, the V gene TRBV10-1; a weak D match, TRBD1 (5 bases). Germline CDR1 and CDR2: WNHNN and SYGVQD (reference sequence). The CDR3 runs 13 residues. Trimming removed 5 bases at V and 2 bases at J, with 9 bases between.

The chain uses TRBV7-2 and TRBJ2-2; a possible D gene is TRBD2 (5 bases). V was shortened by 4 bases and J by 13 bases, with 10 bases between the two germline ends. There are 11 residues in the CDR3. Per the germline V gene, CDR1 is SGHTA and CDR2 is FQGNSA. CDR3 in amino acids: CASSSLAGLFF. The CDR3 nucleotides are TGTGCCAGCAGCTCCCTGGCGGGGCTGTTTTTT.

The CDR3 nucleotides are TGTGCCAGCAGCTTAGGGGGACAGCGTAATGAAAAACTGTTTTTT. This translates into CASSLGGQRNEKLFF. The chain has TRBV13 and TRBJ1-4; 7 bases fit TRBD1. Germline trimming cut 0 bases from V and 4 bases from J; bases unmatched to any gene: 2. Per germline, CDR1 PRHDT and CDR2 FYEKMQ (reference sequence). The CDR3 totals 15 residues. Filled out from reference TRBV13 and TRBJ1-4, the complete variable domain reads AAGVIQSPRHLIKEKRETATLKCYPIPRHDTVYWYQQGPGQDPQFLISFYEKMQSDKGSIPDRFSAQQFSDYHSELNMSSLELGDSALYFCASSLGGQRNEKLFFGSGTQLSVL.

This clone was observed a few times. This chain connects TRBV5-6 to TRBJ1-2; TRBD1 matches 8 bases. The V gene's germline CDR1 is SGHDT and CDR2 YYEEEE. Trimming removed 0 bases from V and 8 bases from J; junction bases left unmatched: 6. The CDR3 consists of 14 residues. CDR3 in DNA: TGTGCCAGCAGCTTGGGGCAGGGGGCAAGCGGCTACACCTTC. It is translated as CASSLGQGASGYTF.

CDR3 region: CASSYSQGDTEAFF. The CDR3 DNA reads as TGTGCCAGCAGTTACTCACAGGGGGACACTGAAGCTTTCTTT. This chain uses TRBV6-5 with TRBJ1-1; 8 bases are a match to TRBD1. This CDR3 is built from 14 residues. Germline trimming cut 0 bases from V and 3 bases from J; bases unmatched to any gene: 0. CDR1 and CDR2 from the germline V gene are MNHEY and SVGAGI.

V usage is TRBV12-5 and J usage is TRBJ2-1; 12 nucleotides agree with TRBD2. This CDR3 is 17 amino acids long. The germline CDR1 and CDR2 sequences are LGHNT and FRNRAP. J was trimmed by 6 bases and V by 2 bases; bases with no gene match: 8. In nucleotides, the CDR3 is TGTGCTAGTGGTTTGAGATGCCTAGCGGGAGGGTGCAATGAGCAGTTCTTC. Translating it yields CASGLRCLAGGCNEQFF.

This rearrangement joins TRBV19 to TRBJ2-3, with D unresolved. Germline V lookup: CDR1 LNHDA, CDR2 SQIVND (reference sequence). This CDR3 has 14 amino acids. The germline V and J ends were trimmed by 3 bases and 6 bases, with 13 bases remaining between them. This CDR3 reads CASSIGLTTDTQYF. In DNA form, the CDR3 reads TGTGCCAGTAGTATCGGTCTAACAACGGATACGCAGTATTTT.

This clone appeared a single time. The chain is built from TRBV5-1 and TRBJ2-3; TRBD1 agrees at 8 bases. The ends lost 2 bases at V and 4 bases at J; junction bases unmatched: 3. There are 14 residues in the CDR3. CDR1 is SGHRS, CDR2 YFSETQ, per germline. The CDR3 bases are TGCGCCAGCAGCTTTGGACAGGGTCCAGATACGCAGTATTTT. Protein sequence: CASSFGQGPDTQYF.

The chain links TRBV5-1 to TRBJ2-2; D is possibly TRBD2 (6 bases). This CDR3 spans 16 amino acids. The germline V gene has CDR1 SGHRS and CDR2 YFSETQ. V lost 5 bases, J lost 2 bases, and 16 bases lay in between. CDR3 loop: CASRSPGEANTGELFF. CDR3 nucleotides: TGCGCCAGCAGATCCCCGGGGGAGGCTAACACCGGGGAGCTGTTTTTT.

The J gene is TRBJ2-1, the V gene TRBV5-1; D not certain. Germline-derived CDR1 and CDR2 are SGHRS and YFSETQ. This CDR3 region has 13 residues. With 4 bases removed from V and 4 bases from J, the gap between germline ends came to 9 bases. DNA for the CDR3: TGCGCCAGCAGCCCAAACGAATACAATGAGCAGTTCTTC. It specifies CASSPNEYNEQFF.